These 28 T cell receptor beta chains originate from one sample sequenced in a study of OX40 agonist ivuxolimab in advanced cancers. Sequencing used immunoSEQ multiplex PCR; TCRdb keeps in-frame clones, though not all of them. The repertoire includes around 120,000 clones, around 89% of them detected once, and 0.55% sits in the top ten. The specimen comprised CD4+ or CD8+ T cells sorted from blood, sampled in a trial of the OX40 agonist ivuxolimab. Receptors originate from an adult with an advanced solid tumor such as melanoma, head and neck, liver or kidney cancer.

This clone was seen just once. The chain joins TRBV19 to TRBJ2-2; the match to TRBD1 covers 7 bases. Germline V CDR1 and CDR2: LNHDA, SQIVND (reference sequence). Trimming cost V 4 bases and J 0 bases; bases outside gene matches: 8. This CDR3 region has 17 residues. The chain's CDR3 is CASSKMMGTANTGELFF. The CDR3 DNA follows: TGTGCCAGTAGTAAAATGATGGGGACAGCGAACACCGGGGAGCTGTTTTTT.

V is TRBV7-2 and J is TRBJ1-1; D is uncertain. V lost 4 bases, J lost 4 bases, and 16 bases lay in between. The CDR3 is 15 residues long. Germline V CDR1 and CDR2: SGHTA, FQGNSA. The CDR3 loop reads CASSSRAAGTTEAFF. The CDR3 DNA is TGTGCCAGCAGCTCCCGGGCGGCCGGAACCACTGAAGCTTTCTTT.

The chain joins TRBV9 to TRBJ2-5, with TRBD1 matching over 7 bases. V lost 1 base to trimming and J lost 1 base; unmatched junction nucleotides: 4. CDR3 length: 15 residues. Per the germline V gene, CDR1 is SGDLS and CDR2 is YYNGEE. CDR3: CASSVLGQIQETQYF. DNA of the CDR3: TGTGCCAGCAGCGTACTGGGACAGATCCAAGAGACCCAGTACTTC.

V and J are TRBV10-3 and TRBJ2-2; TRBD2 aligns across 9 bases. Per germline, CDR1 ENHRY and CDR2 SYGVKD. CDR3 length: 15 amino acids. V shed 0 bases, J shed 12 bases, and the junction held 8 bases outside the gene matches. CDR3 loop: CAISESGSGGAKLFF. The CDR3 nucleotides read TGTGCCATCAGTGAGTCGGGTAGCGGGGGAGCTAAGCTGTTTTTT.

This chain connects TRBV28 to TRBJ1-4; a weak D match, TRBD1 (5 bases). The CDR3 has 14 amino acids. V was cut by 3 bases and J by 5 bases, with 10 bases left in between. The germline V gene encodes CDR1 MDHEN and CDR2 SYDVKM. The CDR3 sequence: CASSFEGMNEKLFF. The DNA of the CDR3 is TGTGCCAGCAGTTTTGAGGGGATGAATGAAAAACTGTTTTTT.

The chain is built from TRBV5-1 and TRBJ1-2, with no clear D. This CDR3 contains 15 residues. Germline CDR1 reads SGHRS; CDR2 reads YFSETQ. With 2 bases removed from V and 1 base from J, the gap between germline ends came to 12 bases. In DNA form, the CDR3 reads TGCGCCAGCAGCTTCGGGCAGGTCGTTAACTATGGCTACACCTTC. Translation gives CASSFGQVVNYGYTF.

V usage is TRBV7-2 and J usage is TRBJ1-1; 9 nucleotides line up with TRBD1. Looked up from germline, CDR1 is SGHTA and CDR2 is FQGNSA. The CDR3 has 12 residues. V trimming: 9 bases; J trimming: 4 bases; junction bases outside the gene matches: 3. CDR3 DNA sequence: TGTGCCAGTGGGACAGGGCTCACTGAAGCTTTCTTT. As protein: CASGTGLTEAFF.

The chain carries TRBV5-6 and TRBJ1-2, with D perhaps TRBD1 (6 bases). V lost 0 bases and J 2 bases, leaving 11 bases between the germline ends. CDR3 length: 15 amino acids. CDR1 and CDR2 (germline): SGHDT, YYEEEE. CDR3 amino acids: CASSLAGRGNYGYTF. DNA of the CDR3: TGTGCCAGCAGCTTGGCAGGTAGGGGGAACTATGGCTACACCTTC.

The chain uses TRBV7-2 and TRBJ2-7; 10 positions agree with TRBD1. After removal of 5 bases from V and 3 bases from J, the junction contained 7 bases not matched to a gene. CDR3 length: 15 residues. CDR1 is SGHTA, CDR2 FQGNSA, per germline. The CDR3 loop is CASSSGQGGFYEQYF. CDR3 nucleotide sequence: TGTGCCAGCAGCAGTGGACAGGGGGGGTTCTACGAGCAGTACTTC.

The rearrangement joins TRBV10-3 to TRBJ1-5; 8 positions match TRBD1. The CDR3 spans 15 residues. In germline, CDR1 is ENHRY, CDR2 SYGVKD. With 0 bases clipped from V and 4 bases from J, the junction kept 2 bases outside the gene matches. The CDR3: CAISESTGDNQPQHF. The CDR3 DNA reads TGTGCCATCAGTGAGTCGACAGGGGATAATCAGCCCCAGCATTTT.

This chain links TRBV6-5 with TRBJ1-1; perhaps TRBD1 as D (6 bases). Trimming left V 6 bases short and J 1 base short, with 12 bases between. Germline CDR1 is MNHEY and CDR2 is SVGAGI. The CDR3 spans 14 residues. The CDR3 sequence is CASSTDRKNTEAFF. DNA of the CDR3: TGTGCCAGCAGCACAGACAGGAAGAACACTGAAGCTTTCTTT.

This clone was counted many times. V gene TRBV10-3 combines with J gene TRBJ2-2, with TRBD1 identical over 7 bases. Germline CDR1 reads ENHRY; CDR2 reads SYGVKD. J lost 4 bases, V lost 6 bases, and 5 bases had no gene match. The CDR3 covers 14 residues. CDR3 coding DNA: TGTGCCATCAGAGACAGGGAGCCCACCGGGGAGCTGTTTTTT. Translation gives CAIRDREPTGELFF.

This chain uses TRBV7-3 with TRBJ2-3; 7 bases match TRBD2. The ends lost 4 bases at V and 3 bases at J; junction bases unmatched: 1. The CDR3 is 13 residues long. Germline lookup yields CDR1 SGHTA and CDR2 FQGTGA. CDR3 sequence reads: CASSSGGTDTQYF. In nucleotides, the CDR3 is TGTGCCAGCAGCTCGGGGGGAACAGATACGCAGTATTTT.

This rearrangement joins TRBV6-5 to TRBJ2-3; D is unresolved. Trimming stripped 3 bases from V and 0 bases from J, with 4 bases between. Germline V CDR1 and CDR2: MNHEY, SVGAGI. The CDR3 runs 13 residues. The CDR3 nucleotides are TGTGCCAGCAGTTATCTGAGCACAGATACGCAGTATTTT. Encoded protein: CASSYLSTDTQYF.

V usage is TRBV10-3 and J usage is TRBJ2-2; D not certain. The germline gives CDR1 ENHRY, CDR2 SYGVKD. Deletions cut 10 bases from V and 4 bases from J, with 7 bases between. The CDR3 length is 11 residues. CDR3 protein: CATGGTGELFF. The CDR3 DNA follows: TGTGCCACAGGTGGCACCGGGGAGCTGTTTTTT.

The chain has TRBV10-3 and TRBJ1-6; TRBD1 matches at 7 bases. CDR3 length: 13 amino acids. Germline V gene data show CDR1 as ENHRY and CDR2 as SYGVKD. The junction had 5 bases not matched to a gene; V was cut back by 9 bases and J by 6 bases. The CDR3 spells CAIGTAPNSPLHF. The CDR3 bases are TGTGCCATTGGGACAGCCCCTAATTCACCCCTCCACTTT.

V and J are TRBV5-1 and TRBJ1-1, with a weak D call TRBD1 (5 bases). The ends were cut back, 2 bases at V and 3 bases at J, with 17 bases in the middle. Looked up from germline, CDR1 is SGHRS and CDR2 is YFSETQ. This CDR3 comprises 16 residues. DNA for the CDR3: TGCGCCAGCAGCTTTAAGACAGTCCCCGGAGACACTGAAGCTTTCTTT. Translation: CASSFKTVPGDTEAFF.

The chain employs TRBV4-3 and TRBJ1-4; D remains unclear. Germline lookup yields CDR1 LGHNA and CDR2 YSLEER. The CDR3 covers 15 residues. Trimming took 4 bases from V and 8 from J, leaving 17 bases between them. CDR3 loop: CASSPRLAVGEKLFF. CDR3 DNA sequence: TGCGCCAGCAGCCCCCGCCTCGCCGTGGGCGAAAAACTGTTTTTT.

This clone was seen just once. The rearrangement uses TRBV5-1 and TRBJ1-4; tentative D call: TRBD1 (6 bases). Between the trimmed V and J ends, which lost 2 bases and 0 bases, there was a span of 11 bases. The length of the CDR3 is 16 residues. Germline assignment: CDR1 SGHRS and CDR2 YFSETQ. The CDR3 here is CASSLQGSATNEKLFF. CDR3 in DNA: TGCGCCAGCAGCTTACAGGGTTCTGCAACTAATGAAAAACTGTTTTTT.

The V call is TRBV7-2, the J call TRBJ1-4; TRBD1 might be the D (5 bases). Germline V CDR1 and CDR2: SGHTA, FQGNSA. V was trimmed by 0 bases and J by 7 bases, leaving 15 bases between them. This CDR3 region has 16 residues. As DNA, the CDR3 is TGTGCCAGCAGCTTAGCAGCCGGGACGGGGGGTGAAAAACTGTTTTTT. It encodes CASSLAAGTGGEKLFF.

Here the CDR3 reads CASSSPNQVGTEAFF. The CDR3, as DNA: TGTGCCAGCAGCTCGCCCAACCAGGTCGGCACTGAAGCTTTCTTT. The chain is built from TRBV5-6 and TRBJ1-1, with D uncertain. Trimming removed 3 bases at V and 4 bases at J, with 16 bases between. The germline gives CDR1 SGHDT, CDR2 YYEEEE. CDR3 length equals 15 residues.

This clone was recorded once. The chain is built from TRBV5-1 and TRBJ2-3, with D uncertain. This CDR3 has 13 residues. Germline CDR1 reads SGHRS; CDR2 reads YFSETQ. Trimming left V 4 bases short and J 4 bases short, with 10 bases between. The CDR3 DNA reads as TGCGCCAGCAGCCTGACGCGGTCAGATACGCAGTATTTT. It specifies CASSLTRSDTQYF.

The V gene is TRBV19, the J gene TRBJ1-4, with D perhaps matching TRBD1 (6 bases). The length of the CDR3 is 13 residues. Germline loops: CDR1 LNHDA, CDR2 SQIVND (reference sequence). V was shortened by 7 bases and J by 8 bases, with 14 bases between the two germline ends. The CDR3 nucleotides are TGTGCCAGTAAAGAGACAGGCAAAGAAAAACTGTTTTTT. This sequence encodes CASKETGKEKLFF.

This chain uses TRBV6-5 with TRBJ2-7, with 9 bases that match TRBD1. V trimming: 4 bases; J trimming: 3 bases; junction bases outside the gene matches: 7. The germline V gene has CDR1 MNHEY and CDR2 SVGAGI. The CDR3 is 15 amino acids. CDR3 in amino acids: CASSWRQGGYYEQYF. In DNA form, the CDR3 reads TGTGCCAGCAGTTGGAGACAGGGGGGGTACTACGAGCAGTACTTC.

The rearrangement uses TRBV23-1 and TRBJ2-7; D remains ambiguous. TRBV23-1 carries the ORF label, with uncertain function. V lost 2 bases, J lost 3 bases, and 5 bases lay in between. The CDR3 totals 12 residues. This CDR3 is CASSQLVYEQYF. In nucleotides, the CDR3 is TGCGCCAGCAGTCAACTAGTCTACGAGCAGTACTTC.

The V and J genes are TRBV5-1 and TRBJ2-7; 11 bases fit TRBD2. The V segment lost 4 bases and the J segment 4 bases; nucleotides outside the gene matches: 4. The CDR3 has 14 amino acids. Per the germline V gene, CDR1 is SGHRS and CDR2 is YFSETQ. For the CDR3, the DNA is TGCGCCAGCAGCCCGACTAGCGGGGTATACGAGCAGTACTTC. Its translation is CASSPTSGVYEQYF. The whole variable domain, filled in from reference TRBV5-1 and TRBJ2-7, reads KAGVTQTPRYLIKTRGQQVTLSCSPISGHRSVSWYQQTPGQGLQFLFEYFSETQRNKGNFPGRFSGRQFSNSRSEMNVSTLELGDSALYLCASSPTSGVYEQYFGPGTRLTVT.

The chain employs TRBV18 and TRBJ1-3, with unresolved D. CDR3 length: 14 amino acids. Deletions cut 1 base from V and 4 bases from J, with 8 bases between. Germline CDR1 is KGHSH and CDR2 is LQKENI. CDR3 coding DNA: TGTGCCAGCTCACCACAGGACGTAGGAAACACCATATATTTT. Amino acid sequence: CASSPQDVGNTIYF.

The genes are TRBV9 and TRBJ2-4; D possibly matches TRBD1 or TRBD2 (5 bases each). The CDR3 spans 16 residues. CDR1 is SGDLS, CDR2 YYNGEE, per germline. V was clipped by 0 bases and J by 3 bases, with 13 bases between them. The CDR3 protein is CASSVGGSRDKNIQYF. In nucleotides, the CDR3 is TGTGCCAGCAGCGTAGGGGGCTCCCGGGACAAAAACATTCAGTACTTC.